The sequence of this T cell receptor (beta chain) was determined in a study of molecular identifiers for immune sequencing clone quantification. As for the study in general: Split five ways in replicates, RNA from about 20,000 or 100,000 naive CD8 cells had four portions sequenced.

For this clonotype: Its antigen remains unknown.

Germline V gives CDR1 MNHEY, CDR2 SVGEGT. CDR3 size: 13 residues. The ends were cut back, 2 bases at V and 0 bases at J, with 5 bases in the middle. Library preparation followed earlier protocols using designated TCR primers. TCRdb passed the PCR reads through MiXCR, listing each CDR3 protein once. The data show approximately 630,000 distinct CDR3 sequences, 25% seen once. Study outcomes and limitations: Detection of one spiked Jurkat cell's TCR RNA reportedly worked in more than 850,000 naive cells.

The clonotype comes from a human donor in good health. Some libraries in this study had Jurkat cell RNA spiked in. Sequenced input: naive CD8+ T cells from blood, with Jurkat cell RNA spiked in. Noted subset: FACS-sorted CD8+CD4-CCR7+CD45RA+ naive T cells. The chain joins TRBV6-2 or TRBV6-3 to TRBJ2-7; D is unresolved. This chain's CDR3 is CASSYDNSYEQYF. Here the CDR3 DNA reads TGTGCCAGCAGTTACGACAACTCCTACGAGCAGTACTTC.